Following are 16 T cell receptor beta chains from one sample sequenced in a study of blood T cell repertoires in COVID-19. Profiling relied on immunoSEQ multiplex PCR, and the TCRdb table lists in-frame clones only, not all of them. The sample has about 31,000 clones; around 90% are singletons. The sample comprised peripheral blood. The receptors shown here come from a man in his sixties with COVID-19, enrolled during active disease.

This sequence joins TRBV7-2 and TRBJ2-2; 8 nucleotides align to TRBD1. The CDR3 loop spans 16 amino acids. Germline CDR1 SGHTA, CDR2 FQGNSA. V was pared by 5 bases and J by 2 bases, with 7 bases of the junction left unmatched. Here the CDR3 DNA reads TGTGCCAGCAGCCCCCAGGGGGCCTCCAACACCGGGGAGCTGTTTTTT. This gives the protein CASSPQGASNTGELFF.

The J gene is TRBJ1-2, the V gene TRBV9; 11 nucleotides agree with TRBD1. The CDR3 loop spans 15 amino acids. Germline assignment: CDR1 SGDLS and CDR2 YYNGEE. Trimming removed 3 bases from V and 9 bases from J; junction bases left unmatched: 10. The CDR3 DNA reads as TGTGCCAGCAGCGCCCCCGGGACAGGGGGTGATAGCTACACCTTC. Translation gives CASSAPGTGGDSYTF.

The chain uses TRBV28 and TRBJ2-4; TRBD1 matches 8 bases. The CDR3 spans 17 residues. The junction had 14 bases not matched to a gene; V was cut back by 4 bases and J by 6 bases. CDR1 is MDHEN, CDR2 SYDVKM, per germline. CDR3 sequence (DNA): TGTGCCAGCAGTTACCCCCCTGCGGACAGGGCTGGAAACATTCAGTACTTC. Residues: CASSYPPADRAGNIQYF.

The chain uses TRBV20-1 and TRBJ2-1; D is undetermined. Per germline, CDR1 DFQATT and CDR2 SNEGSKA (reference sequence). This CDR3 contains 11 residues. V dropped 5 bases and J dropped 8 bases, with 10 bases sitting between them. CDR3 sequence: CSAFVRDEQFF. The CDR3 nucleotides are TGCAGTGCTTTTGTTCGCGATGAGCAGTTCTTC.

This clone was observed a single time. This sequence joins TRBV14 and TRBJ2-7, with 7 bases matching TRBD1. V shed 1 base, J shed 4 bases, and the junction held 7 bases outside the gene matches. CDR3 length: 15 residues. The germline CDR1 and CDR2 sequences are SGHDN and FVKESK. The CDR3 sequence is CASSQGQGDWYEQYF. CDR3 DNA sequence: TGTGCCAGCAGCCAAGGACAGGGCGATTGGTACGAGCAGTACTTC.

This chain uses TRBV5-1 with TRBJ2-1; 8 bases map to TRBD1. The CDR3 sequence is 15 residues long. The germline V gene has CDR1 SGHRS and CDR2 YFSETQ. The trim removed 0 bases at V and 7 bases at J, leaving 6 bases unmatched. CDR3 DNA: TGCGCCAGCAGCTTGGGGGGACAGGCTCAGAATGAGCAGTTCTTC. Residues: CASSLGGQAQNEQFF.

The chain couples TRBV5-1 to TRBJ2-6; perhaps TRBD2 as D (5 bases). The germline CDR1 and CDR2 sequences are SGHRS and YFSETQ. V shed 4 bases and J shed 0 bases, with 8 bases lying between them. CDR3 length equals 15 residues. The CDR3 is CASSTGDSGANVLTF. The CDR3 nucleotides are TGCGCCAGCAGCACCGGGGACTCTGGGGCCAACGTCCTGACTTTC.

The chain combines TRBV10-3 with TRBJ1-2, with TRBD1 matching over 8 bases. Unmatched junction bases numbered 7, after V lost 7 bases and J lost 6 bases. Germline CDR1 and CDR2: ENHRY and SYGVKD. CDR3 size: 13 residues. CDR3 DNA: TGTGCCATCACTCCGGACAGGGATGATGGCTACACCTTC. Residues: CAITPDRDDGYTF.

This clone was picked up one time. J is TRBJ2-1 and V is TRBV5-5, with 16 positions matching TRBD2. Looked up from germline, CDR1 is SGHKS and CDR2 is YYEKEE (reference sequence). The CDR3 runs 15 residues. With 4 bases clipped from V and 10 bases from J, the junction kept 5 bases outside the gene matches. CDR3 in DNA: TGTGCCAGCAGCCTGGGACTAGCGGGAGGGCCGGAGCAGTTCTTC. Its protein product is CASSLGLAGGPEQFF.

V gene TRBV24-1 combines with J gene TRBJ2-2; the match to TRBD1 covers 7 bases. V lost 4 bases and J lost 5; bases outside the gene matches: 9. Per the germline V gene, CDR1 is KGHDR and CDR2 is SFDVKD. The CDR3 covers 16 residues. The CDR3 DNA reads TGTGCCACCAGTGACTCCCGACAGGGCGGGACCGGGGAGCTGTTTTTT. It is translated as CATSDSRQGGTGELFF.

This sequence joins TRBV11-3 and TRBJ2-5; D possibly corresponds to TRBD2 (6 bases). Germline CDR1 and CDR2: SGHNT and YENEEA. The CDR3 sequence is 15 residues long. Trimming shortened V by 5 bases and J by 0 bases, and 13 bases separated the two germline ends. The CDR3 protein is CASSPGGVYQETQYF. CDR3 coding DNA: TGTGCCAGCAGCCCCGGGGGTGTGTACCAAGAGACCCAGTACTTC.

The CDR3, as DNA: TGTGCCAGCAGTTTATACGGAGGGGGCGCTTTTGACAGGACCCAGTACTTC. This gives the protein CASSLYGGGAFDRTQYF. The chain has TRBV28 and TRBJ2-5, with a tentative D call TRBD1 (7 bases). V dropped 1 base and J dropped 7 bases, with 22 bases sitting between them. The CDR3 has 17 amino acids. Germline loops: CDR1 MDHEN, CDR2 SYDVKM.

The chain joins TRBV6-5 to TRBJ2-3, with TRBD2 matching over 9 bases. The germline CDR1 and CDR2 sequences are MNHEY and SVGAGI. V shed 0 bases, J shed 2 bases, and the junction held 3 bases outside the gene matches. The CDR3 sequence is 16 residues long. CDR3 bases: TGTGCCAGCAGTTACTCGGCTAGCGGGGTCACAGATACGCAGTATTTT. This gives the protein CASSYSASGVTDTQYF.

The chain is built from TRBV19 and TRBJ1-1; 9 bases match TRBD1. The junction had 20 bases not matched to a gene; V was cut back by 6 bases and J by 6 bases. Germline V lookup: CDR1 LNHDA, CDR2 SQIVND (reference sequence). The CDR3 totals 18 residues. CDR3 protein: CASRSPLGQGSSVPEAFF. The CDR3 nucleotides are TGTGCCAGTAGAAGCCCGTTGGGACAGGGATCATCGGTACCTGAAGCTTTCTTT. The complete variable domain, with remaining parts taken from reference TRBV19 and TRBJ1-1, reads DGGITQSPKYLFRKEGQNVTLSCEQNLNHDAMYWYRQDPGQGLRLIYYSQIVNDFQKGDIAEGYSVSREKKESFPLTVTSAQKNPTAFYLCASRSPLGQGSSVPEAFFGQGTRLTVV.

CDR3 in amino acids: CASSYSSGFSGANVLTF. CDR3 nucleotide sequence: TGTGCCAGCAGTTATTCGAGCGGGTTCTCTGGGGCCAACGTCCTGACTTTC. This chain uses TRBV6-2 or TRBV6-3 with TRBJ2-6, with D possibly being TRBD2 (6 bases). The CDR3 loop spans 17 amino acids. Germline V gives CDR1 MNHEY, CDR2 SVGEGT. The germline V and J ends were trimmed by 3 bases and 0 bases, with 12 bases remaining between them.

The CDR3 DNA sequence: TGTGCCAGCAGCTCCGATAGCGGGAGGCCGGGAGGTGAGCAGTTCTTC. It yields the protein CASSSDSGRPGGEQFF. V and J are TRBV7-9 and TRBJ2-1; 10 nucleotides match TRBD2. The CDR3 is 16 residues long. Germline CDR1 is SEHNR and CDR2 is FQNEAQ (reference sequence). J lost 9 bases, V lost 4 bases, and 12 bases had no gene match. Full variable domain (remainder filled in from reference TRBV7-9 and TRBJ2-1): DTGVSQNPRHKITKRGQNVTFRCDPISEHNRLYWYRQTLGQGPEFLTYFQNEAQLEKSRLLSDRFSAERPKGSFSTLEIQRTEQGDSAMYLCASSSDSGRPGGEQFFGPGTRLTVL.